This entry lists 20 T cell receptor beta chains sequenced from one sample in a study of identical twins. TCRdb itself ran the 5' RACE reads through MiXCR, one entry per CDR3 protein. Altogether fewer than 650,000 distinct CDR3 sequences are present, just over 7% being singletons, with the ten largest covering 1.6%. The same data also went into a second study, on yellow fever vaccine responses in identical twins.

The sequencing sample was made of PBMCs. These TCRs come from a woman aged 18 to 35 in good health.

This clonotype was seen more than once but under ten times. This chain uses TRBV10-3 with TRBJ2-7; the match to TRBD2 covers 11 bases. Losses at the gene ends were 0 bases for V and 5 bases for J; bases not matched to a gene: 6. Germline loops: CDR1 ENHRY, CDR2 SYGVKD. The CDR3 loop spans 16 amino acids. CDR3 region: CAISESTSGSGNEQYF. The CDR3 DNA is TGTGCCATCAGTGAGTCTACTAGCGGGAGCGGGAACGAGCAGTACTTC.

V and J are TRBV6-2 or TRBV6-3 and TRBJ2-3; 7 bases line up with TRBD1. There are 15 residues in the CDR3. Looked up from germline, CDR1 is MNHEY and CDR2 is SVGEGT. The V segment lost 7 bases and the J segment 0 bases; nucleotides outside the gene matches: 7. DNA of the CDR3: TGTGCCAGCACCCACAGGGGCGCTAGCACAGATACGCAGTATTTT. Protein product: CASTHRGASTDTQYF.

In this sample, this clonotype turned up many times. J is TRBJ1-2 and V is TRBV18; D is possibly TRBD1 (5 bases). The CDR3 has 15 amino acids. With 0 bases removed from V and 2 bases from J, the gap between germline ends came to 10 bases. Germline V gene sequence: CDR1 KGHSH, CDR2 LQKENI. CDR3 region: CASSPPVGANYGYTF. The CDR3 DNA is TGTGCCAGCTCACCACCGGTAGGGGCCAACTATGGCTACACCTTC.

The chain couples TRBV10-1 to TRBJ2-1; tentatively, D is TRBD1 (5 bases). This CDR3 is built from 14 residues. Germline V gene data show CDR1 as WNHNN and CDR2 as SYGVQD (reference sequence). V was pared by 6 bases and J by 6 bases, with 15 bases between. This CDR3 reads CASSESPTVNEQFF. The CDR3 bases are TGCGCCAGCAGCGAATCCCCGACAGTCAATGAGCAGTTCTTC.

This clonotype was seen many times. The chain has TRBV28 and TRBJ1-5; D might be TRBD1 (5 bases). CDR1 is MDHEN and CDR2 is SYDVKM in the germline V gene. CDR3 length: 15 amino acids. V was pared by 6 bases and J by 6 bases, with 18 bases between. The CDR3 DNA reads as TGTGCCAGCAGGCCGAATCTCTCAGGGACTCAGCCCCAGCATTTT. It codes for CASRPNLSGTQPQHF.

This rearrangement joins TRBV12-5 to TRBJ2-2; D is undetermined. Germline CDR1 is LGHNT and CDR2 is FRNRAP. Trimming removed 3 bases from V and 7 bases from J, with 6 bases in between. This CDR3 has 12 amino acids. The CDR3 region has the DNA TGTGCTAGTGGTTTACGAAGCGGGGAGCTGTTTTTT. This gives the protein CASGLRSGELFF. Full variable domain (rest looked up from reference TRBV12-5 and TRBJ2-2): DARVTQTPRHKVTEMGQEVTMRCQPILGHNTVFWYRQTMMQGLELLAYFRNRAPLDDSGMPKDRFSAEMPDATLATLKIQPSEPRDSAVYFCASGLRSGELFFGEGSRLTVL.

In nucleotides, the CDR3 is TGCGCCAGCAGGGACCCCCTGGGAGAGCAGTACGTC. This gives the protein CASRDPLGEQYV. The gene calls are TRBV10-2 and TRBJ2-7; D unclear. This CDR3 has 12 residues. V dropped 6 bases and J dropped 7 bases, with 13 bases sitting between them. In germline, CDR1 is WSHSY, CDR2 SAAADI.

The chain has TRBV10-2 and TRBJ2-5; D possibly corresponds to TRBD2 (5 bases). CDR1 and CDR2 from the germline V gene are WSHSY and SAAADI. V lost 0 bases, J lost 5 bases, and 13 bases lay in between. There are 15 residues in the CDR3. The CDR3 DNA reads TGCGCCAGCAGTGAGTCCTGGCGGGCCTCGGAGACCCAGTACTTC. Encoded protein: CASSESWRASETQYF.

The CDR3 sequence is CAISNTGTSGSKELFF. The CDR3 DNA is TGTGCCATCAGCAACACCGGGACTAGCGGGAGTAAGGAGCTGTTTTTT. The J gene is TRBJ2-2, the V gene TRBV10-3; 14 bases fit TRBD2. In germline, CDR1 is ENHRY, CDR2 SYGVKD. The V and J ends lost 6 bases and 10 bases, in that order; junction bases with no gene match: 10. The CDR3 spans 16 residues.

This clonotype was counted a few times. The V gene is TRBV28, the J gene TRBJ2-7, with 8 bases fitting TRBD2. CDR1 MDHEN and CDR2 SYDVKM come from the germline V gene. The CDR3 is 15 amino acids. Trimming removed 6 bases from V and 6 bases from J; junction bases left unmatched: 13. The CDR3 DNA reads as TGTGCCAGCAGCCAAGACAGCGGGGGATTCCCCGAGCAGTACGTC. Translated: CASSQDSGGFPEQYV.

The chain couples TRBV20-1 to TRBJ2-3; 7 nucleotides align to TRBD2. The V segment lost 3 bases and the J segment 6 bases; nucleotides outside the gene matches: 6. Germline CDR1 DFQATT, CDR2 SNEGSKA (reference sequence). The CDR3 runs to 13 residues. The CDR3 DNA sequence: TGCAGTGCTAGTGGACTAGTTACGGATACGCAGTATTTT. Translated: CSASGLVTDTQYF.

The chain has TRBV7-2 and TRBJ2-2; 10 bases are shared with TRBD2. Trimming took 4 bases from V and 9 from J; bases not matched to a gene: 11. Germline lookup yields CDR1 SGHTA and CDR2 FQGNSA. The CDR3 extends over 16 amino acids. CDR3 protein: CASSSTSAGGSRELFF. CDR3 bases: TGTGCCAGCAGCTCCACCTCAGCGGGGGGGTCTCGGGAGCTGTTTTTT. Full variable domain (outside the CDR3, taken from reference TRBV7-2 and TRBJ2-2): GAGVSQSPSNKVTEKGKDVELRCDPISGHTALYWYRQSLGQGLEFLIYFQGNSAPDKSGLPSDRFSAERTGGSVSTLTIQRTQQEDSAVYLCASSSTSAGGSRELFFGEGSRLTVL.

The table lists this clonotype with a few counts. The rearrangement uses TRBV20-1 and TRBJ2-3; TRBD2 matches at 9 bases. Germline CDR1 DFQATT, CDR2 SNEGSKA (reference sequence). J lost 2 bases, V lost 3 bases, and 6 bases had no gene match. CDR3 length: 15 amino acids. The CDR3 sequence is CSASPTSGFTDTQYF. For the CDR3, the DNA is TGCAGTGCTAGCCCGACTAGCGGTTTCACAGATACGCAGTATTTT.

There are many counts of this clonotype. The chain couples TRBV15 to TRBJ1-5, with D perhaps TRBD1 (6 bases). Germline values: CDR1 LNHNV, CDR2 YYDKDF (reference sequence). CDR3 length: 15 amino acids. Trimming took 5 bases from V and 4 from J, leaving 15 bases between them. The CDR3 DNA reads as TGTGCCACCAGCCGTCGGGACATCCTTAATCAGCCCCAGCATTTT. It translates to CATSRRDILNQPQHF.

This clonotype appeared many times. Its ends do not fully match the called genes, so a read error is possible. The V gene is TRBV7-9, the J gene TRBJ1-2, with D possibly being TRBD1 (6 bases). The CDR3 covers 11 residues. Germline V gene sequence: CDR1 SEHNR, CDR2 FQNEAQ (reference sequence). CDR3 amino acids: CASSPGQWFHF. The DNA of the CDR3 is TGTGCCAGCAGCCCCGGACAGTGGTTCCACTTC. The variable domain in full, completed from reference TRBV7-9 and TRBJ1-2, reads DTGVSQNPRHKITKRGQNVTFRCDPISEHNRLYWYRQTLGQGPEFLTYFQNEAQLEKSRLLSDRFSAERPKGSFSTLEIQRTEQGDSAMYLCASSPGQWFHFGSGTRLTVV.

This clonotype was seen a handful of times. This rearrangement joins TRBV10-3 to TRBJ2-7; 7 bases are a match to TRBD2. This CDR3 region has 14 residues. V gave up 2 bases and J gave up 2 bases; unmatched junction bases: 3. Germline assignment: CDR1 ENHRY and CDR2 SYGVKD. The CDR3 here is CAISEAGEAYEQYF. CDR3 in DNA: TGTGCCATCAGTGAGGCGGGGGAAGCCTACGAGCAGTACTTC.

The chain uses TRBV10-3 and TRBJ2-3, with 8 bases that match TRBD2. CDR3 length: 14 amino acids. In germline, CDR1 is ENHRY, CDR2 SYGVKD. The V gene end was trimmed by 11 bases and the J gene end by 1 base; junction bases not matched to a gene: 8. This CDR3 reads CASRGAGGTDTQYF. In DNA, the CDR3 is TGTGCCTCCCGGGGAGCGGGAGGCACAGATACGCAGTATTTT.

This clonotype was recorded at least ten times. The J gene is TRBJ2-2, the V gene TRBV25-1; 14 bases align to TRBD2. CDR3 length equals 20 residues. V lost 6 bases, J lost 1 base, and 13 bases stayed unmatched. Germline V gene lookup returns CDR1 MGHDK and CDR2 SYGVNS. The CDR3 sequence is CASSGSGTSGSNWNTGELFF. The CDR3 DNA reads TGTGCCAGCAGCGGATCGGGGACTAGCGGGAGTAATTGGAACACCGGGGAGCTGTTTTTT.

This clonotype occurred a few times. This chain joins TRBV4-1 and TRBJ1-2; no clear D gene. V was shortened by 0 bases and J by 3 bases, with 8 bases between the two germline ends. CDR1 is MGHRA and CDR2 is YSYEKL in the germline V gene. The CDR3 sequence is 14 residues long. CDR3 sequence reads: CASSQDHSDYGYTF. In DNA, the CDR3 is TGCGCCAGCAGCCAAGATCACTCAGACTATGGCTACACCTTC.

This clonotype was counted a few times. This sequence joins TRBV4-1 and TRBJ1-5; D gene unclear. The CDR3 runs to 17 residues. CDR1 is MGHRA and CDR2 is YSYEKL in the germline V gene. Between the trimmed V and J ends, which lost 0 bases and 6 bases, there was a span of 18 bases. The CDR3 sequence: CASSQESGSIPGQPQHF. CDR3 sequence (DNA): TGCGCCAGCAGCCAAGAATCTGGCAGTATCCCCGGTCAGCCCCAGCATTTT.